One sample yielded the 24 T cell receptor beta chains listed below, sequenced in a study of CD8+ T cells in alopecia areata. It was cDNA, reverse transcribed from extracted RNA, that served as the sequencing template. The assay was immunoSEQ multiplex PCR, and TCRdb's table has in-frame clones only and misses some. The sample lists roughly 150,000 clones, roughly 60% occurring once. The sample consisted of CD4+ T cells sorted from blood. The source is a human donor in good health.

The chain is built from TRBV29-1 and TRBJ2-7, with D perhaps matching TRBD2 (6 bases). CDR1 and CDR2 (germline): SQVTM, ANQGSEA. Trimming removed 3 bases from V and 2 bases from J, with 11 bases in between. The CDR3 runs 13 residues. CDR3 bases: TGCAGCGTTGAGTGGAGGGGAACCTACGAGCAGTACTTC. It specifies CSVEWRGTYEQYF.

This clone was counted a few times. This rearrangement joins TRBV29-1 to TRBJ1-1; no definite D call. Germline loops: CDR1 SQVTM, CDR2 ANQGSEA. This CDR3 region has 12 residues. The germline V and J ends were trimmed by 8 bases and 1 base, with 11 bases remaining between them. CDR3 in DNA: TGCAGCATACGACGGCCGAACACTGAAGCTTTCTTT. Translating gives CSIRRPNTEAFF.

V and J are TRBV18 and TRBJ2-6; TRBD2 matches 7 bases. Germline V CDR1 and CDR2: KGHSH, LQKENI. The CDR3 contains 15 residues. The trim removed 6 bases at V and 0 bases at J, leaving 2 bases unmatched. In nucleotides, the CDR3 is TGTGCCAGCTCGCGGGAGATCTCTGGGGCCAACGTCCTGACTTTC. Its translation is CASSREISGANVLTF.

V is TRBV7-9 and J is TRBJ1-2, with 9 positions matching TRBD1. The CDR3 has 14 residues. V shed 7 bases, J shed 4 bases, and the junction held 7 bases outside the gene matches. CDR1 SEHNR and CDR2 FQNEAQ come from the germline V gene (reference sequence). CDR3 loop: CASIRTGAVYGYTF. CDR3 sequence (DNA): TGTGCCAGCATCCGGACAGGGGCGGTCTATGGCTACACCTTC.

V usage is TRBV29-1 and J usage is TRBJ1-1; D unresolved. CDR1 SQVTM and CDR2 ANQGSEA come from the germline V gene. CDR3 size: 12 residues. With 6 bases removed from V and 1 base from J, the gap between germline ends came to 9 bases. The CDR3 loop reads CSVRSRNTEAFF. CDR3 DNA sequence: TGCAGCGTCCGCTCCAGGAACACTGAAGCTTTCTTT.

A few counts support this clone. The chain joins TRBV30 to TRBJ1-1; D unresolved. Per the germline V gene, CDR1 is GTSNPN and CDR2 is SVGIG (reference sequence). V lost 1 base to trimming and J lost 5 bases, with 5 bases between them. The CDR3 runs 11 residues. In DNA form, the CDR3 reads TGTGCCTGGAGTGCTAAAACTGAAGCTTTCTTT. This sequence encodes CAWSAKTEAFF.

This clone was recorded once. This chain uses TRBV25-1 with TRBJ1-2, with 7 bases fitting TRBD1. The germline CDR1 and CDR2 sequences are MGHDK and SYGVNS. After removal of 6 bases from V and 7 bases from J, the junction contained 8 bases not matched to a gene. The CDR3 has 13 residues. In DNA, the CDR3 is TGTGCCAGCAGCGAACAGGGGCCCTCTGGCTACACCTTC. It specifies CASSEQGPSGYTF.

A word on this clone: One junction end disagrees with the germline gene, perhaps due to a read error. This rearrangement joins TRBV20-1 to TRBJ2-3, with 11 bases lining up with TRBD2. The CDR3 length is 11 residues. Germline V gives CDR1 DFQATT, CDR2 SNEGSKA (reference sequence). The CDR3 loop is CSARTSGSYHF. The CDR3 DNA sequence: TGCAGTGCTCGTACTAGCGGGAGTTACCATTTT.

In this sample, this clone turned up a few times. The chain is built from TRBV9 and TRBJ2-5; a weak D match, TRBD2 (5 bases). Trimming removed 0 bases at V and 2 bases at J, with 11 bases between. The CDR3 loop spans 15 amino acids. In germline, CDR1 is SGDLS, CDR2 YYNGEE. The CDR3 is CASSVATGLQETQYF. The CDR3, as DNA: TGTGCCAGCAGCGTAGCTACCGGACTTCAAGAGACCCAGTACTTC.

The chain recombines TRBV30 with TRBJ1-2; the match to TRBD1 covers 11 bases. V shed 0 bases and J 7 bases; nucleotides not matched to a gene: 4. CDR1 is GTSNPN, CDR2 SVGIG, per germline (reference sequence). This CDR3 is 14 amino acids long. In DNA, the CDR3 is TGTGCCTGGAGTGTCGGACAGGGGGCGCGTGGCTACACCTTC. Translated: CAWSVGQGARGYTF. Based on the CDR3 plus reference TRBV30 and TRBJ1-2, the full variable domain is SQTIHQWPATLVQPVGSPLSLECTVEGTSNPNLYWYRQAAGRGLQLLFYSVGIGQISSEVPQNLSASRPQDRQFILSSKKLLLSDSGFYLCAWSVGQGARGYTFGSGTRLTVV.

This clone was found once. This chain links TRBV2 with TRBJ2-2, with D possibly TRBD2 on 6 matching bases. The V gene lost 3 bases and the J gene lost 3 bases, with 11 bases spanning the gap. Per germline, CDR1 SNHLY and CDR2 FYNNEI. This CDR3 has 15 residues. Written as DNA, the CDR3 is TGTGCCAGCAGTGAGGGGGGTCGGTACACCGGGGAGCTGTTTTTT. The encoded protein is CASSEGGRYTGELFF.

The V call is TRBV28, the J call TRBJ1-4; 11 bases fit TRBD1. The CDR3 extends over 15 amino acids. V gave up 5 bases and J gave up 4 bases; unmatched junction bases: 3. The germline V gene encodes CDR1 MDHEN and CDR2 SYDVKM. The CDR3 loop is CASSQGTGGNEKLFF. DNA for the CDR3: TGTGCCAGCAGTCAGGGGACAGGGGGTAATGAAAAACTGTTTTTT.

DNA of the CDR3: TGTGCCAGCAGCTGGGGGGATCAGCCCCAGCATTTT. This encodes CASSWGDQPQHF. The chain recombines TRBV7-2 with TRBJ1-5, with a tentative D call TRBD1 (5 bases). The CDR3 has 12 amino acids. Trimming took 4 bases from V and 5 from J, leaving 6 bases between them. The germline V gene encodes CDR1 SGHTA and CDR2 FQGNSA.

The CDR3 region is CASSLDGGQGRNTEAFF. CDR3 sequence (DNA): TGCGCCAGCAGCTTGGACGGCGGGCAGGGGAGAAACACTGAAGCTTTCTTT. This chain connects TRBV5-1 to TRBJ1-1; tentative D call: TRBD1 (6 bases). The CDR3 is made up of 17 amino acids. Trimming removed 0 bases from V and 2 bases from J, with 17 bases in between. Germline V lookup: CDR1 SGHRS, CDR2 YFSETQ.

This chain uses TRBV5-6 with TRBJ1-2; the D gene is possibly TRBD1 (5 bases). V was trimmed by 6 bases and J by 6 bases, leaving 21 bases between them. Germline CDR1 reads SGHDT; CDR2 reads YYEEEE. The CDR3 loop spans 15 amino acids. CDR3 amino acids: CASTNSGRDVDGYTF. The CDR3 DNA sequence: TGTGCCAGCACCAATTCGGGACGGGATGTTGATGGCTACACCTTC.

This clone appeared a single time. V is TRBV29-1 and J is TRBJ1-2; 7 positions match TRBD1. J was trimmed by 7 bases and V by 7 bases; bases with no gene match: 6. Germline V CDR1 and CDR2: SQVTM, ANQGSEA. CDR3 size: 11 residues. The CDR3 spells CSAPAGGGYTF. In DNA form, the CDR3 reads TGCAGCGCCCCGGCAGGGGGTGGCTACACCTTC.

This clone was seen a few times. This chain joins TRBV5-1 and TRBJ2-7, with D perhaps assigned TRBD1 or TRBD2 (5 bases each). The V gene lost 1 base and the J gene lost 9 bases, with 23 bases spanning the gap. Per the germline V gene, CDR1 is SGHRS and CDR2 is YFSETQ. The CDR3 spans 16 residues. This chain's CDR3 is CASSLTKGTLRERQYF. The CDR3 coding sequence is TGCGCCAGCAGCTTGACGAAGGGGACCCTGAGGGAACGGCAGTACTTC.

This rearrangement joins TRBV7-2 to TRBJ2-2; 7 positions match TRBD2. CDR1 and CDR2 from the germline V gene are SGHTA and FQGNSA. The length of the CDR3 is 14 residues. Trimming removed 3 bases from V and 9 bases from J; junction bases left unmatched: 7. As DNA, the CDR3 is TGTGCCAGCAGCTTCAGCGGGACCCAGCGGGAGCTGTTTTTT. It encodes CASSFSGTQRELFF.

The chain is built from TRBV18 and TRBJ2-7, with 9 bases lining up with TRBD1. The CDR3 totals 15 residues. The trim removed 6 bases at V and 7 bases at J, leaving 13 bases unmatched. Germline CDR1 reads KGHSH; CDR2 reads LQKENI. The CDR3 loop is CASSSLPGQGGEQYF. As DNA, the CDR3 is TGTGCCAGCTCGTCCCTCCCGGGACAGGGCGGTGAGCAGTACTTC. Supplemented by reference TRBV18 and TRBJ2-7, the full variable domain reads NAGVMQNPRHLVRRRGQEARLRCSPMKGHSHVYWYRQLPEEGLKFMVYLQKENIIDESGMPKERFSAEFPKEGPSILRIQQVVRGDSAAYFCASSSLPGQGGEQYFGPGTRLTVT.

The J gene is TRBJ2-7, the V gene TRBV10-3; D remains ambiguous. The germline V gene encodes CDR1 ENHRY and CDR2 SYGVKD. V shed 4 bases and J shed 3 bases, with 7 bases lying between them. The CDR3 loop spans 12 amino acids. The CDR3 sequence is CAISGTSYEQYF. The CDR3 DNA is TGTGCCATCAGTGGAACCAGCTACGAGCAGTACTTC.

The V call is TRBV18, the J call TRBJ1-2; tentatively, D is TRBD1 (5 bases). The V and J ends lost 1 base and 4 bases respectively, with 10 bases between them. The length of the CDR3 is 14 residues. CDR1 and CDR2 from the germline V gene are KGHSH and LQKENI. Here the CDR3 reads CASSPLGTGYGYTF. Here the CDR3 DNA reads TGTGCCAGCTCACCACTCGGGACGGGCTATGGCTACACCTTC.

There are many counts of this clone. The genes are TRBV29-1 and TRBJ2-1, with D possibly matching TRBD2 (11 bases). This CDR3 region has 18 residues. The V gene's germline CDR1 is SQVTM and CDR2 ANQGSEA. V dropped 7 bases and J dropped 5 bases, with 30 bases sitting between them. DNA for the CDR3: TGCAGCGCGCGGGACAGGGGCCTTAGCGGGAGGGTTAACAATGAGCAGTTCTTC. It specifies CSARDRGLSGRVNNEQFF.

This sequence joins TRBV30 and TRBJ2-6; D remains ambiguous. Per the germline V gene, CDR1 is GTSNPN and CDR2 is SVGIG (reference sequence). This CDR3 region has 11 residues. Trimming shortened V by 3 bases and J by 4 bases, and 1 base separated the two germline ends. Written as DNA, the CDR3 is TGTGCCTGGAGGGGGGCCAACGTCCTGACTTTC. Encoded protein: CAWRGANVLTF.

Only one count was recorded for this clone. The rearrangement joins TRBV2 to TRBJ2-5; the D is unclear. Germline V gives CDR1 SNHLY, CDR2 FYNNEI. This CDR3 spans 15 amino acids. V was trimmed by 3 bases and J by 4 bases, leaving 15 bases between them. CDR3 sequence reads: CASSDIRRSPETQYF. The CDR3 DNA reads as TGTGCCAGCAGTGATATACGCAGGTCCCCAGAGACCCAGTACTTC.